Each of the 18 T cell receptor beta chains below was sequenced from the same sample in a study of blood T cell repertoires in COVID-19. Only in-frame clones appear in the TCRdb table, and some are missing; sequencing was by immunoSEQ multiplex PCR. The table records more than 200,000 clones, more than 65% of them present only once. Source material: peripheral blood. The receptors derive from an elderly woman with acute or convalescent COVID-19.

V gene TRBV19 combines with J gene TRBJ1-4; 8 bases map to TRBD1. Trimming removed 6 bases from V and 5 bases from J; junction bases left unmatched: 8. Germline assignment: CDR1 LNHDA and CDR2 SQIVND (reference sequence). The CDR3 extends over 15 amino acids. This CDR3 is CASSTAGGRNEKLFF. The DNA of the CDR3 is TGTGCCAGTAGCACCGCAGGGGGCCGGAATGAAAAACTGTTTTTT.

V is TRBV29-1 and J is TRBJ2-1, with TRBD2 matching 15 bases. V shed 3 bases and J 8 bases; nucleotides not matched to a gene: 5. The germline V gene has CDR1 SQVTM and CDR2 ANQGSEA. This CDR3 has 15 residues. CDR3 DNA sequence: TGCAGCGTTGACCGGACTAGCGGGAGGGCCGATGAGCAGTTCTTC. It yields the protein CSVDRTSGRADEQFF.

The CDR3 spells CASSVDRDYGYTF. DNA for the CDR3: TGTGCCAGCAGTGTCGACAGGGACTATGGCTACACCTTC. The chain employs TRBV6-6 and TRBJ1-2; 7 bases align to TRBD1. Looked up from germline, CDR1 is MNHNY and CDR2 is SVGAGI (reference sequence). The CDR3 sequence is 13 residues long. The junction had 3 bases not matched to a gene; V was cut back by 5 bases and J by 3 bases.

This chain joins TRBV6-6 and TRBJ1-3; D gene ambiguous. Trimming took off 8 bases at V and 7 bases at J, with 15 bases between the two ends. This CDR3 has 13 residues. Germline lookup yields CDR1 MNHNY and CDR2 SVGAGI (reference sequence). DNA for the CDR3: TGTGCCAGCTCCGGTCAGCGGCCTAACACCATATATTTT. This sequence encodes CASSGQRPNTIYF.

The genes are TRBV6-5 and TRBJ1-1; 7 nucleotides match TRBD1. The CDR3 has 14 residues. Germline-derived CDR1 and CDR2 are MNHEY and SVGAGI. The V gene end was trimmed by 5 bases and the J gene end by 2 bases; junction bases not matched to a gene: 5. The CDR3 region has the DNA TGTGCCAGCAGTACGACAGGGTCCAACACTGAAGCTTTCTTT. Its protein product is CASSTTGSNTEAFF.

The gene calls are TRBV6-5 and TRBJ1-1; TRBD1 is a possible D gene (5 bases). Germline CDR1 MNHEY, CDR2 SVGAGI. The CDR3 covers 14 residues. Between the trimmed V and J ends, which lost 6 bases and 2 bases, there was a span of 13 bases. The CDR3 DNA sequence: TGTGCCAGCAGCCGGTCGGGGGGTAACACTGAAGCTTTCTTT. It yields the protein CASSRSGGNTEAFF.

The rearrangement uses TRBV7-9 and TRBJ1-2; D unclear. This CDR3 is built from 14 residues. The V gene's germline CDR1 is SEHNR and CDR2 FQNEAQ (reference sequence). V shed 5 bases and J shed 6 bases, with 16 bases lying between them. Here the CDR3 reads CASSPPAGRDGYTF. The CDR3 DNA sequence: TGTGCCAGCAGCCCCCCGGCAGGAAGAGATGGCTACACCTTC.

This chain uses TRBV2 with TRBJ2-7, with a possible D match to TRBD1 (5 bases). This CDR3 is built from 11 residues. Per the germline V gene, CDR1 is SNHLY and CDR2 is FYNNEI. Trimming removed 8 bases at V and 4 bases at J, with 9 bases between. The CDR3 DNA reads TGTGCCAGCGTCCAGGGTTACGAGCAGTACTTC. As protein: CASVQGYEQYF.

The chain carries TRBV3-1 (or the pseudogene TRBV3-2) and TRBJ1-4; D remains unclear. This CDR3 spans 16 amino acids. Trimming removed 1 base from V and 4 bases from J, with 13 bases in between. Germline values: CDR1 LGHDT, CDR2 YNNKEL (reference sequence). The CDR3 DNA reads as TGTGCCAGCAGCCAAGCCCTGGCTCCGGGTAATGAAAAACTGTTTTTT. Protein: CASSQALAPGNEKLFF.

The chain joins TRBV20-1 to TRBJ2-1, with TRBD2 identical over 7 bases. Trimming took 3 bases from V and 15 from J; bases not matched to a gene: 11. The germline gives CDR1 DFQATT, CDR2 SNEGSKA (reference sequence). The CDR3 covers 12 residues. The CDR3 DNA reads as TGCAGTGCTAGTTCCGGGAGGACGGTCGTGTTCTTC. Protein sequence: CSASSGRTVVFF.

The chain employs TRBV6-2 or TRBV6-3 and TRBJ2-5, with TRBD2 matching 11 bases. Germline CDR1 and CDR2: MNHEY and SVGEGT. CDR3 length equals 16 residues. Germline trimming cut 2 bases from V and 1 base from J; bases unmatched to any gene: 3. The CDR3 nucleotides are TGTGCCAGCAGTTACAATAGCGGGAGGGCCCAAGAGACCCAGTACTTC. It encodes CASSYNSGRAQETQYF.

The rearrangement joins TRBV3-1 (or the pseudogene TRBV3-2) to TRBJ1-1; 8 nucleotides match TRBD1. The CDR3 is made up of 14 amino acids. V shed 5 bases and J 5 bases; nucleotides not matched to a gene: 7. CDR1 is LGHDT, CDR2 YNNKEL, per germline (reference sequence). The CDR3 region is CASSLIQGATEAFF. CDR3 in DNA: TGTGCCAGCAGCTTAATTCAGGGGGCTACTGAAGCTTTCTTT.

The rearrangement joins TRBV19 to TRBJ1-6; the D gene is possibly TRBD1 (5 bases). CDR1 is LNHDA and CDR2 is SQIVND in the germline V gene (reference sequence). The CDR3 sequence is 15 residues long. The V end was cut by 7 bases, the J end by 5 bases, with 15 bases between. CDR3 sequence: CASNGARGNNSPLHF. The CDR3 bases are TGTGCCAGTAATGGGGCCCGCGGTAATAATTCACCCCTCCACTTT.

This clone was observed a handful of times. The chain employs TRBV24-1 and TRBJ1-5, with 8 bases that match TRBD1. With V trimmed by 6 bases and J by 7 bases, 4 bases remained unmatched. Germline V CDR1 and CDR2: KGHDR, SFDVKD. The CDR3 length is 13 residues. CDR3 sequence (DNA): TGTGCCACCAGTTCAGGGGGCGAACAGCCCCAGCATTTT. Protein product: CATSSGGEQPQHF.

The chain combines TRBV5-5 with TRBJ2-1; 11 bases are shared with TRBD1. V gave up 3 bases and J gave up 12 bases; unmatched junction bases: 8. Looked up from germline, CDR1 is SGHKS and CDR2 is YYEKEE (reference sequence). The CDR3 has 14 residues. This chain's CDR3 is CASSSWTGGAGQFF. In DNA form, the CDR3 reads TGTGCCAGCAGCTCCTGGACAGGGGGCGCGGGGCAGTTCTTC.

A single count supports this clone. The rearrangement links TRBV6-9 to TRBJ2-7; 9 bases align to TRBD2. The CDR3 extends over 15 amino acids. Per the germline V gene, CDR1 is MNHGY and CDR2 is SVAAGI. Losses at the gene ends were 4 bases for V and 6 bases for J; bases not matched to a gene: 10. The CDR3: CASSSLAGLTCEQYF. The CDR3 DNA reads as TGTGCCAGCAGTTCCCTAGCGGGGCTAACCTGCGAGCAGTACTTC.

For the CDR3, the DNA is TGTGCCAGCAGCGTAGTGGGGGCAGGGGGTTTTGGGTGGACTGAAGCTTTCTTT. Residues: CASSVVGAGGFGWTEAFF. J is TRBJ1-1 and V is TRBV9, with 7 bases fitting TRBD1. The length of the CDR3 is 18 residues. J was trimmed by 5 bases and V by 0 bases; bases with no gene match: 16. The germline V gene encodes CDR1 SGDLS and CDR2 YYNGEE.

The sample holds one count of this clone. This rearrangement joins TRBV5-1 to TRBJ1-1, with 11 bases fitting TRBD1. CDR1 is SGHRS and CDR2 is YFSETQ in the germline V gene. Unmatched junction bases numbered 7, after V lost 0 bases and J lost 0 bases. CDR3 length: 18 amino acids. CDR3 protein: CASSLDRTGGALNTEAFF. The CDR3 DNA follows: TGCGCCAGCAGCTTGGATCGGACAGGGGGCGCATTGAACACTGAAGCTTTCTTT.